Below are 26 T cell receptor beta chains sequenced from a single sample in a study of blood T cell repertoires in COVID-19. The protocol was immunoSEQ multiplex PCR, while the TCRdb copy is restricted to in-frame clones and leaves out a portion. This repertoire shows roughly 37,000 clones, around 80% found once; its top ten account for roughly 2%. Source material: peripheral blood. All receptors come from a man aged 55-75 years with active COVID-19.

The chain has TRBV5-4 and TRBJ1-6, with 9 bases fitting TRBD1. The length of the CDR3 is 14 residues. Germline CDR1 is SGHNT and CDR2 is YYREEE (reference sequence). Trimming took 3 bases from V and 6 from J; bases not matched to a gene: 1. This chain's CDR3 is CASSSTGGNSPLHF. CDR3 DNA sequence: TGTGCCAGCAGCTCGACAGGGGGTAATTCACCCCTCCACTTT.

The gene calls are TRBV27 and TRBJ1-4; 9 bases fit TRBD1. Germline CDR1 is MNHEY and CDR2 is SMNVEV (reference sequence). J lost 8 bases, V lost 6 bases, and 7 bases had no gene match. This CDR3 has 14 amino acids. CDR3: CASSWGQGREKLFF. The CDR3 DNA reads TGTGCCAGCAGCTGGGGACAGGGAAGGGAAAAACTGTTTTTT.

In DNA, the CDR3 is TGTGCCAGCAGCCAAGACGAGACAGACCTGGGCACTGAAGCTTTCTTT. This encodes CASSQDETDLGTEAFF. The J gene is TRBJ1-1, the V gene TRBV3-1 (or the pseudogene TRBV3-2); possibly TRBD1 for D (5 bases). Germline CDR1 reads LGHDT; CDR2 reads YNNKEL (reference sequence). V was trimmed by 0 bases and J by 4 bases, leaving 15 bases between them. The CDR3 contains 16 residues.

V gene TRBV13 combines with J gene TRBJ2-5; TRBD1 agrees at 7 bases. The CDR3 covers 16 residues. From germline, CDR1 is PRHDT and CDR2 FYEKMQ (reference sequence). V shed 5 bases and J 1 base; nucleotides not matched to a gene: 10. The CDR3 is CASSPTASGGQETQYF. The CDR3 DNA follows: TGTGCCAGCAGCCCCACGGCGTCAGGGGGCCAAGAGACCCAGTACTTC.

The chain carries TRBV4-1 and TRBJ1-3, with D possibly being TRBD1 (6 bases). The germline V gene has CDR1 MGHRA and CDR2 YSYEKL. V dropped 1 base and J dropped 4 bases, with 20 bases sitting between them. The CDR3 contains 18 residues. The CDR3 sequence: CASSQGAARGARGNTIYF. CDR3 in DNA: TGCGCCAGCAGCCAAGGTGCGGCCCGGGGGGCGCGAGGAAACACCATATATTTT.

This clone has just one count. The chain recombines TRBV9 with TRBJ2-5, with TRBD2 matching 14 bases. The ends lost 3 bases at V and 5 bases at J; junction bases unmatched: 6. This CDR3 comprises 16 residues. Germline CDR1 reads SGDLS; CDR2 reads YYNGEE. The CDR3, as DNA: TGTGCCAGCAGCGCGACTAGCGGGGGGGGTTTCGAGACCCAGTACTTC. This codes for CASSATSGGGFETQYF.

The CDR3 reads CASRRELNTEAFF. In DNA form, the CDR3 reads TGTGCCAGCCGAAGAGAGCTAAACACTGAAGCTTTCTTT. The rearrangement joins TRBV13 to TRBJ1-1; D is uncertain. CDR1 and CDR2 from the germline V gene are PRHDT and FYEKMQ (reference sequence). Deletions cut 8 bases from V and 2 bases from J, with 12 bases between. The CDR3 length is 13 residues.

The chain links TRBV18 to TRBJ1-1; 9 positions agree with TRBD1. Germline trimming cut 2 bases from V and 7 bases from J; bases unmatched to any gene: 5. The CDR3 length is 14 residues. The germline CDR1 and CDR2 sequences are KGHSH and LQKENI. The CDR3 region is CASSPGGQGGEAFF. Here the CDR3 DNA reads TGTGCCAGCTCACCAGGGGGACAGGGAGGTGAAGCTTTCTTT.

This clone was seen a handful of times. In nucleotides, the CDR3 is TGTGCCAGCAGTTACACCAGGGGGAATGAAAAACTGTTTTTT. Residues: CASSYTRGNEKLFF. The chain joins TRBV6-6 to TRBJ1-4; 7 nucleotides match TRBD1. This CDR3 has 14 amino acids. Germline lookup yields CDR1 MNHNY and CDR2 SVGAGI (reference sequence). After removal of 2 bases from V and 5 bases from J, the junction contained 2 bases not matched to a gene.

J is TRBJ2-7 and V is TRBV7-2, with no clear D. The V and J ends lost 4 bases and 0 bases respectively, with 7 bases between them. The CDR3 spans 13 residues. The germline V gene encodes CDR1 SGHTA and CDR2 FQGNSA. The CDR3 nucleotides read TGTGCCAGCAGCTACCCGAGCTCCTACGAGCAGTACTTC. Its translation: CASSYPSSYEQYF.

This clone has just a few counts. The gene calls are TRBV5-5 and TRBJ2-1, with 7 bases fitting TRBD1. Per the germline V gene, CDR1 is SGHKS and CDR2 is YYEKEE (reference sequence). J gave up 0 bases and V 4 bases, and 10 bases lay outside the gene matches. This CDR3 comprises 17 residues. This chain's CDR3 is CASSKETGFSSYNEQFF. CDR3 coding DNA: TGTGCCAGCAGCAAGGAGACAGGGTTCAGCTCCTACAATGAGCAGTTCTTC.

This rearrangement joins TRBV9 to TRBJ2-2, with 9 bases fitting TRBD2. The length of the CDR3 is 15 residues. V lost 6 bases, J lost 4 bases, and 7 bases stayed unmatched. The germline V gene has CDR1 SGDLS and CDR2 YYNGEE. The CDR3 nucleotides read TGTGCCAGCACAAGGCGGGGGGGCAGCACCGGGGAGCTGTTTTTT. Translating gives CASTRRGGSTGELFF.

The chain recombines TRBV6-6 with TRBJ1-2, with TRBD1 as a possible D gene (6 bases). The CDR3 runs to 13 residues. Germline loops: CDR1 MNHNY, CDR2 SVGAGI (reference sequence). Trimming took off 5 bases at V and 0 bases at J, with 7 bases between the two ends. The CDR3 protein is CASSDRSNYGYTF. The CDR3 DNA sequence: TGTGCCAGCAGTGACAGGTCTAACTATGGCTACACCTTC.

The rearrangement uses TRBV6-5 and TRBJ1-1, with D unresolved. The CDR3 runs to 15 residues. The ends were cut back, 2 bases at V and 6 bases at J, with 16 bases in the middle. Germline V lookup: CDR1 MNHEY, CDR2 SVGAGI. The DNA for the CDR3 is TGTGCCAGCAGTTACGCGGTTTTGGGTCTAGCTGAAGCTTTCTTT. Translated: CASSYAVLGLAEAFF.

The V call is TRBV19, the J call TRBJ1-1; 7 bases map to TRBD1. The trim removed 6 bases at V and 8 bases at J, leaving 9 bases unmatched. Looked up from germline, CDR1 is LNHDA and CDR2 is SQIVND (reference sequence). The CDR3 is made up of 13 amino acids. Here the CDR3 DNA reads TGTGCCAGTAGGGATGACAGGGCGGGCGAAGCTTTCTTT. Translating it yields CASRDDRAGEAFF.

This clone showed up just once. The CDR3 here is CASSQGGEFLAGELFF. DNA of the CDR3: TGCGCCAGCAGCCAAGGCGGGGAATTTCTGGCCGGGGAGCTGTTTTTT. The chain is built from TRBV4-3 and TRBJ2-2; maybe TRBD2 (6 bases). V was cut by 1 base and J by 6 bases, with 15 bases left in between. From germline, CDR1 is LGHNA and CDR2 YSLEER. The CDR3 loop spans 16 amino acids.

This chain links TRBV4-3 with TRBJ1-2; D not resolved. This CDR3 contains 13 residues. Trimming cost V 0 bases and J 6 bases, with 8 bases left between them. CDR1 and CDR2 from the germline V gene are LGHNA and YSLEER. CDR3 in amino acids: CASSQDNGDGYTF. The CDR3 DNA follows: TGCGCCAGCAGCCAAGATAACGGAGATGGCTACACCTTC.

The rearrangement links TRBV7-9 to TRBJ2-3; 10 nucleotides agree with TRBD2. Germline V gene sequence: CDR1 SEHNR, CDR2 FQNEAQ (reference sequence). The CDR3 spans 18 residues. Trimming took 2 bases from V and 2 from J; bases not matched to a gene: 10. CDR3 region: CASSLPASGGSFTDTQYF. Here the CDR3 DNA reads TGTGCCAGCAGCTTACCGGCTAGCGGGGGCTCGTTCACAGATACGCAGTATTTT.

This chain links TRBV14 with TRBJ1-2; D is uncertain. This CDR3 region has 13 residues. Trimming took off 2 bases at V and 2 bases at J, with 6 bases between the two ends. Germline V gene data show CDR1 as SGHDN and CDR2 as FVKESK. The CDR3 DNA sequence: TGTGCCAGCAGCCAACAGGTGAACTATGGCTACACCTTC. Residues: CASSQQVNYGYTF. Using reference TRBV14 and TRBJ1-2 for the parts outside the CDR3, the full variable domain is EAGVTQFPSHSVIEKGQTVTLRCDPISGHDNLYWYRRVMGKEIKFLLHFVKESKQDESGMPNNRFLAERTGGTYSTLKVQPAELEDSGVYFCASSQQVNYGYTFGSGTRLTVV.

This rearrangement joins TRBV9 to TRBJ2-3; 8 bases are a match to TRBD2. CDR1 SGDLS and CDR2 YYNGEE come from the germline V gene. With 0 bases clipped from V and 2 bases from J, the junction kept 8 bases outside the gene matches. The CDR3 is 17 amino acids. DNA for the CDR3: TGTGCCAGCAGCGTAGCCCAGGGACTAGATGTCACAGATACGCAGTATTTT. This codes for CASSVAQGLDVTDTQYF. Based on the CDR3 plus reference TRBV9 and TRBJ2-3, the full variable domain is DSGVTQTPKHLITATGQRVTLRCSPRSGDLSVYWYQQSLDQGLQFLIQYYNGEERAKGNILERFSAQQFPDLHSELNLSSLELGDSALYFCASSVAQGLDVTDTQYFGPGTRLTVL.

The chain has TRBV3-1 (or the pseudogene TRBV3-2) and TRBJ2-7; 10 bases line up with TRBD1. The CDR3 has 18 residues. The V segment lost 1 base and the J segment 2 bases; nucleotides outside the gene matches: 11. Per the germline V gene, CDR1 is LGHDT and CDR2 is YNNKEL (reference sequence). The DNA of the CDR3 is TGTGCCAGCAGCCAAGGACTTGGTGTAGGGACAGGGGCCTACGAGCAGTACTTC. It yields the protein CASSQGLGVGTGAYEQYF.

The chain links TRBV19 to TRBJ1-6; perhaps TRBD1 as D (6 bases). CDR3 length: 17 amino acids. Trimming took 4 bases from V and 0 from J, leaving 13 bases between them. Germline assignment: CDR1 LNHDA and CDR2 SQIVND (reference sequence). The DNA for the CDR3 is TGTGCCAGTAGTACCCGACAGGCGAGCTCCTATAATTCACCCCTCCACTTT. As protein: CASSTRQASSYNSPLHF.

The chain uses TRBV30 and TRBJ2-1; 9 bases align to TRBD1. The CDR3 totals 15 residues. J lost 6 bases, V lost 1 base, and 7 bases had no gene match. Germline V gene lookup returns CDR1 GTSNPN and CDR2 SVGIG (reference sequence). The CDR3 loop reads CAWSDRDRVSNEQFF. In DNA, the CDR3 is TGTGCCTGGAGTGACCGGGACAGGGTCTCCAATGAGCAGTTCTTC.

The V and J genes are TRBV19 and TRBJ2-7; 7 bases fit TRBD2. Germline loops: CDR1 LNHDA, CDR2 SQIVND (reference sequence). The CDR3 sequence is 13 residues long. Losses at the gene ends were 2 bases for V and 6 bases for J; bases not matched to a gene: 4. In DNA, the CDR3 is TGTGCCAGTAGTATAAGCGGGGCCGGCGAGCAGTACTTC. Translation: CASSISGAGEQYF.

The rearrangement uses TRBV11-2 and TRBJ2-6; 8 bases agree with TRBD1. CDR3 length equals 14 residues. The J segment lost 2 bases and the V segment lost 8 bases, leaving 2 bases of the junction unmatched. Germline CDR1 is SGHAT and CDR2 is FQNNGV. CDR3 nucleotide sequence: TGTGCCAGCCTACAGGGGGCTGGGGCCAACGTCCTGACTTTC. Translation gives CASLQGAGANVLTF.

The rearrangement joins TRBV6-5 to TRBJ1-1; 7 bases agree with TRBD1. The J segment lost 0 bases and the V segment lost 6 bases, leaving 7 bases of the junction unmatched. The CDR3 covers 15 residues. Germline CDR1 and CDR2: MNHEY and SVGAGI. CDR3 sequence reads: CASRMTGRLNTEAFF. CDR3 DNA: TGTGCCAGCAGGATGACAGGGAGGCTGAACACTGAAGCTTTCTTT.